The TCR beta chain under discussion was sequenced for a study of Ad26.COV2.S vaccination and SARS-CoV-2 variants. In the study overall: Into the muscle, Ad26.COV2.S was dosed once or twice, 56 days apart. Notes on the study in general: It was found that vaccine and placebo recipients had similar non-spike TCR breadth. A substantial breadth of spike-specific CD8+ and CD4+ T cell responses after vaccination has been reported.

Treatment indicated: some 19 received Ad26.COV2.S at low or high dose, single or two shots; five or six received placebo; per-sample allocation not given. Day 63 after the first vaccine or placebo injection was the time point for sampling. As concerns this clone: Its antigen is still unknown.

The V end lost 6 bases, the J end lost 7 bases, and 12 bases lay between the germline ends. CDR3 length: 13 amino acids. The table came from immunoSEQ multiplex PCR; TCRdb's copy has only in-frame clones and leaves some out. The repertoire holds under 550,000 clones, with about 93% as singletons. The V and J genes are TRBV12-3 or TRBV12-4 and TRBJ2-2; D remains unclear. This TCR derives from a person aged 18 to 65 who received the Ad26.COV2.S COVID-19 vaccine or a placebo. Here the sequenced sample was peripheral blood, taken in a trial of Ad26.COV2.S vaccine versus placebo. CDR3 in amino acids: CASSRSGRGELFF. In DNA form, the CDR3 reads TGTGCCAGCAGCCGGTCCGGGCGCGGGGAGCTGTTTTTT.